The sequence of this T cell receptor beta chain was determined in a study of T-cell memory formation after mild COVID-19. TCRdb re-called the 5' RACE reads with MiXCR, one entry per CDR3 protein. The sample lists about 410,000 distinct CDR3 sequences, 18% occurring once. This sequence originates from a man aged 18-30 years who had mild COVID-19 (a few samples of this study predate the infection). Cell type and time point are not known. Material: PBMCs or a T cell subset sorted from them (not recorded which).

CDR3 loop: CASSLVGQDDEQYF. The CDR3 coding sequence is TGTGCCAGCAGTTTAGTGGGACAGGATGACGAGCAGTACTTC. V and J are TRBV12-3 or TRBV12-4 and TRBJ2-7, with 8 bases fitting TRBD1. V lost 1 base, J lost 5 bases, and 4 bases stayed unmatched. The CDR3 is 14 amino acids.